The clone carrying this T cell receptor beta chain has only a few counts. The antigen remains undetermined. The CDR3 spans 13 residues. V lost 4 bases, J lost 6 bases, and 10 bases lay in between. Per the germline V gene, CDR1 is LGHNA and CDR2 is YSLEER. This sample was taken from a study of identical twins. Whole-study findings and limits: Modeled out-of-frame TCR alpha sharing in monozygotic twins fell below observed levels.

One entry per CDR3 protein results from TCRdb running MiXCR on the 5' RACE reads. In the table there are around 690,000 distinct CDR3 sequences, around 21% of which are singletons. These data were also filed under a second study, of T cells expressing NK-cell markers.

The receptor's source is a woman aged 18-29 years in good health. Source material: PBMCs. The chain couples TRBV4-3 to TRBJ1-5; D uncertain. CDR3 DNA sequence: TGCGCCAGCAGCCGGGCTAAGGGTCAGCCCCAGCATTTT. Translating it yields CASSRAKGQPQHF.